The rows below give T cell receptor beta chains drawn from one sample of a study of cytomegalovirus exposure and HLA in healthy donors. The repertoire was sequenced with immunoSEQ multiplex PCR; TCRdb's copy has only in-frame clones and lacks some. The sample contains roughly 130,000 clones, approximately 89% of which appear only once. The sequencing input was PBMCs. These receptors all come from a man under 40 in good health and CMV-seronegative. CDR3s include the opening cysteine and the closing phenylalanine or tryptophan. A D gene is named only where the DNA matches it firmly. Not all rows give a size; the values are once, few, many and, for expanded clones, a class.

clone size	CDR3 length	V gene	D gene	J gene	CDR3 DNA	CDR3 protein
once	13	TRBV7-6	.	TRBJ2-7	TGTGCCAGCAGCCAGTTTGTCGGAGGAGAGCAGTACTTC	CASSQFVGGEQYF
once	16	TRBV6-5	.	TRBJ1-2	TGTGCCAGCAGTTACTCGGCGGGGGAAATGAGCTATGGCTACACCTTC	CASSYSAGEMSYGYTF
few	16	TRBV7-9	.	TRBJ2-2	TGTGCCAGCAGCTTAGGGCCTCCCCACAACACCGGGGAGCTGTTTTTT	CASSLGPPHNTGELFF
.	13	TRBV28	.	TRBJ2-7	TGTGCCATCCTCCCTCTCGGTCACGGCGAGCAGTACTTC	CAILPLGHGEQYF
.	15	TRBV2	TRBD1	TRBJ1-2	TGTGCCAGCCCCGGGACAGGAGGAAAAAACTATGGCTACACCTTC	CASPGTGGKNYGYTF
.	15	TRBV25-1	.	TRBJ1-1	TGTGCCAGCAGTGCAGGGGTGTCCCGGGGCACTGAAGCTTTCTTT	CASSAGVSRGTEAFF
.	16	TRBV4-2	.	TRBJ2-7	TGTGCCAGCAGCCAAGTTTCAGGCCCCAGCTCCTACGAGCAGTACTTC	CASSQVSGPSSYEQYF
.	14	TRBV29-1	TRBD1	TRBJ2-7	TGCAGCGCGAATAGTGGGACAGGCTCCTACGAGCAGTACTTC	CSANSGTGSYEQYF
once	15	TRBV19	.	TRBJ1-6	TGTGCCAGTAGTATGGAGGGGCCGGTGAATTCACCCCTCCACTTT	CASSMEGPVNSPLHF
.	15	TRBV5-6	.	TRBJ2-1	TGTGCCAGCAGCTTGCTAGACACCCCAGGGTATGAGCAGTTCTTC	CASSLLDTPGYEQFF
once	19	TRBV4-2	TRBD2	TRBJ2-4	TGTGCCAGCAGCCAAGATCGGGGGCTAGCGGGGGTAGCCAAAAACATTCAGTACTTC	CASSQDRGLAGVAKNIQYF
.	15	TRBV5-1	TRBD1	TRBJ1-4	TGCGCCAGCAACTACGGACAGGGAGAGGGGGAAAAACTGTTTTTT	CASNYGQGEGEKLFF
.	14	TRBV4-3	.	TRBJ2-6	TGCGCCAGCAGCCAAGAAAGCTGGGCCAACGTCCTGACTTTC	CASSQESWANVLTF
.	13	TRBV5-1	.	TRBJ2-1	TGCGCCAGCAGGTGGGGCGGCTACAATGAGCAGTTCTTC	CASRWGGYNEQFF
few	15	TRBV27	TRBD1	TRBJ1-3	TGTGCCAGCAGTTTAGGACAGGGCTCTGGAAACACCATATATTTT	CASSLGQGSGNTIYF
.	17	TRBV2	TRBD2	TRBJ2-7	TGTGCCAGCAGTGGTGGACGATGGGCGGGACTAGTCAACGAGCAGTACTTC	CASSGGRWAGLVNEQYF
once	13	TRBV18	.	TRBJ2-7	TGTGCCAGCTCACCAGGGCGGGTATACGAGCAGTACTTC	CASSPGRVYEQYF
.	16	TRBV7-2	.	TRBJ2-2	TGTGCCAGCAGCTTAAGAAGGAGGATCTCCACCGGGGAGCTGTTTTTT	CASSLRRRISTGELFF
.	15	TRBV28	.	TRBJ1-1	TGTGCCACCTTACCAAGCCTTGGTGAGGTCACTGAAGCTTTCTTT	CATLPSLGEVTEAFF
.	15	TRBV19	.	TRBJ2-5	TGTGCCAGTAGCAGGATCGGCAGAGCTCAAGAGACCCAGTACTTC	CASSRIGRAQETQYF
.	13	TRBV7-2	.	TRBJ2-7	TGTGCCAGCAGCTTATTAGGAGCCTACGAGCAGTACTTC	CASSLLGAYEQYF
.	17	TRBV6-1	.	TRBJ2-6	TGTGCCAGCAGTGAACTCCGGTTAAACTCTGGGGCCAACGTCCTGACTTTC	CASSELRLNSGANVLTF
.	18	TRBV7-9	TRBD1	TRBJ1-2	TGTGCCAGCAGCTTAGGTAAACTGCAGGGGGCCATATATCGAGGCTACACCTTC	CASSLGKLQGAIYRGYTF
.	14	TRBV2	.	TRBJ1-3	TGTGCCAGCAGTGACCGGGTCTTTGGAAACACCATATATTTT	CASSDRVFGNTIYF
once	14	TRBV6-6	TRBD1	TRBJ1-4	TGTGCCAGCAGCCGGACAGGGGGGCGTGAAAAACTGTTTTTT	CASSRTGGREKLFF
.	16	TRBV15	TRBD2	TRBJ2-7	TGTGCCACCAGCAGGGGACCCGCGGGGGGGAACGACGAGCAGTACTTC	CATSRGPAGGNDEQYF
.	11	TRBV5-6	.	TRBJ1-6	TGTGCCAGCAGCCGTAATTCACCCCTCCACTTT	CASSRNSPLHF
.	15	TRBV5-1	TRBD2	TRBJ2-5	TGCGCCAGCGCCCGGACTAGCGGGGGGAAAGAGACCCAGTACTTC	CASARTSGGKETQYF
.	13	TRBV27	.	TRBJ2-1	TGTGCCAGCAGTTTATTGGGGGGTGATGAGCAGTTCTTC	CASSLLGGDEQFF
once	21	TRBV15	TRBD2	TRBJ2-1	TGTGCCACCAGCAGAGAGAGGGGCCATGGACTAGCGGTGGATTACTACAATGAGCAGTTCTTC	CATSRERGHGLAVDYYNEQFF
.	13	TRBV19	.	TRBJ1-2	TGTGCCAGTAATCAGGGGACATACTATGGCTACACCTTC	CASNQGTYYGYTF
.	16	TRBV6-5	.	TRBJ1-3	TGTGCCAGCAGTTACTCCCGGGACATCTCTGGAAACACCATATATTTT	CASSYSRDISGNTIYF
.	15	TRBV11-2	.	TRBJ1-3	TGTGCCAGCAGTTTTACGGTCCACTCTGGAAACACCATATATTTT	CASSFTVHSGNTIYF
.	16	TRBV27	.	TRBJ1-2	TGTGCCAGCAGTTTAAGGAGTGGTACTTCCATCTATGGCTACACCTTC	CASSLRSGTSIYGYTF
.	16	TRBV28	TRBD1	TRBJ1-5	TGTGCCAGCAGAGACAGGGGCGGGTTAGGCAATCAGCCCCAGCATTTT	CASRDRGGLGNQPQHF
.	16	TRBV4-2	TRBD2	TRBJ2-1	TGTGCCAGCAGCCAGTCTCTCGGCGGGGGGGCTGGTGAGCAGTTCTTC	CASSQSLGGGAGEQFF
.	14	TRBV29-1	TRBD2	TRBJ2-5	TGCAGCGTGTCCCCCTCGGGGGGACCAGAGACCCAGTACTTC	CSVSPSGGPETQYF
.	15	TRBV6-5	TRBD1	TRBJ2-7	TGTGCCAGCAGTTACTCGGGACAGGACCGCTACGAGCAGTACTTC	CASSYSGQDRYEQYF
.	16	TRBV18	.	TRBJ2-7	TGTGCCAGCTCACCAGGGCAGGCATTATCCTCCTACGAGCAGTACTTC	CASSPGQALSSYEQYF
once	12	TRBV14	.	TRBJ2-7	TGTGCCAGCAGCCAAGTCAGTTACGAGCAGTACTTC	CASSQVSYEQYF
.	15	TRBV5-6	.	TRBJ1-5	TGTGCCAGCAGCTTGAATTCAGGTAACAATCAGCCCCAGCATTTT	CASSLNSGNNQPQHF
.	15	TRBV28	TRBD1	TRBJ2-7	TGTGCCAGCAGTTCCATGGGGACAGGCCGCTACGAGCAGTACTTC	CASSSMGTGRYEQYF
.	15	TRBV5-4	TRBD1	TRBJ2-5	TGTGCCAGCAGCAGTTTACAGGGGCGGGAAGAGACCCAGTACTTC	CASSSLQGREETQYF
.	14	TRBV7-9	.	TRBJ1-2	TGTGCCAGCAGCTTACAGGGCCTACAGGGTGGCTACACCTTC	CASSLQGLQGGYTF
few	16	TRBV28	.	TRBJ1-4	TGTGCCAGCAGTTTCTTCAGGGTCCCCGCTCCTGAAAAACTGTTTTTT	CASSFFRVPAPEKLFF
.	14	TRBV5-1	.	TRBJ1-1	TGCGCCAGCAGCTGGGCGTCTGTGAACACTGAAGCTTTCTTT	CASSWASVNTEAFF
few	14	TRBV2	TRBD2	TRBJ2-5	TGTGCCAGCAGGGCGACTAGCGTTAGGGAGACCCAGTACTTC	CASRATSVRETQYF
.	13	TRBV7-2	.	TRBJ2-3	TGTGCCAGCACCCCCCGACTACATAATACGCAGTATTTT	CASTPRLHNTQYF
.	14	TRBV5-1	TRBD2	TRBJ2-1	TGCGCCAGCAGCTCCGGACTAGCGGGGGGTGAGCAGTTCTTC	CASSSGLAGGEQFF
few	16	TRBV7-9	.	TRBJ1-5	TGTGCCAGCAGCTCATGGCCCCCCGATAGCAATCAGCCCCAGCATTTT	CASSSWPPDSNQPQHF
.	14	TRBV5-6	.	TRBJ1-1	TGTGCCAGCAGCTTCGGGACACCACGCGCCGGAGCTTTCTTT	CASSFGTPRAGAFF
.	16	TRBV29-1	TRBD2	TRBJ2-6	TGCAGCGTAGGGAGGGGAAAGGGAACTGGGGCCAACGTCCTGACTTTC	CSVGRGKGTGANVLTF
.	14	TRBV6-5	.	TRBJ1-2	TGTGCCAGCAGTTACTCGATAGCTAACTATGGCTACACCTTC	CASSYSIANYGYTF
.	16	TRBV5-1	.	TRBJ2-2	TGCGCCAGCAGCTTGTATGTCGGGGGGAACACCGGGGAGCTGTTTTTT	CASSLYVGGNTGELFF